These T cell receptor beta chains were read from a single sample in a study of T cells in Graves' hyperthyroidism and ophthalmopathy. TCRdb reanalysed the multiplex PCR reads using MiXCR and keeps one entry per CDR3 protein. The sample holds 500,000 or so distinct CDR3 sequences, approximately 17% seen once. The specimen sequenced was blood. The receptors come from a woman aged 18-30 years with Graves' ophthalmopathy. Both conserved end residues are part of each CDR3. A D gene is named only where the DNA matches it firmly. Some rows have no size entry. The others give once, few or many, or a class for an expanded clone.

TRBV7-3	few	TRBJ1-1	-	CASSLTWGAEAFF	TGTGCCAGCAGCTTAACGTGGGGGGCTGAGGCTTTCTTT
TRBV6-1	-	TRBJ1-3	-	CASRGQWGEDGNTIYF	TGTGCCAGCAGGGGTCAGTGGGGAGAGGATGGAAACACCATATATTTT
TRBV6-1	few	TRBJ2-7	-	CASSYGRAGYEQYF	TGTGCCAGCAGTTATGGCAGGGCGGGGTACGAGCAGTACTTC
TRBV19	many	TRBJ1-1	-	CASSTNMNTEAFF	TGTGCCAGCAGCACAAACATGAACACTGAAGCTTTCTTT
TRBV19	-	TRBJ1-5	-	CASSIVLESNQPQHF	TGTGCCAGTAGTATTGTGTTGGAGAGCAATCAGCCCCAGCATTTT
TRBV6-9	-	TRBJ2-5	TRBD2	CASSFGLAVGPGETQYF	TGTGCCAGCAGTTTCGGACTAGCGGTAGGGCCGGGGGAGACCCAGTACTTC
TRBV6-1	-	TRBJ1-3	TRBD1	CASSEWTGGNTIYF	TGTGCCAGCAGTGAATGGACAGGGGGAAACACCATATATTTT
TRBV24-1	-	TRBJ2-2	-	CATSGPGTPRTGELFF	TGTGCCACCAGCGGGCCCGGGACCCCGAGGACCGGGGAGCTGTTTTTT
TRBV6-1	-	TRBJ1-5	TRBD1	CASSFGTGHQPQHF	TGTGCCAGCAGTTTTGGGACAGGTCATCAGCCCCAGCATTTT
TRBV9	-	TRBJ1-2	TRBD1	CASSHNVPGQVQTIGYTF	TGTGCCAGCAGCCACAACGTCCCGGGACAGGTCCAGACGATAGGCTACACCTTC
TRBV11-2	many	TRBJ2-3	-	CASSSMGGLGGDTQYF	TGTGCCAGCAGCTCAATGGGGGGGCTAGGTGGAGATACGCAGTATTTT
TRBV4-1	-	TRBJ1-6	-	CASSQASWFRSSYNSPLHF	TGCGCCAGCAGCCAAGCGAGTTGGTTCCGGAGCTCCTATAATTCACCCCTCCACTTT
TRBV28	-	TRBJ1-2	-	CASSGQGLGEDYGYTF	TGTGCCAGCAGCGGCCAGGGGCTGGGTGAGGACTATGGCTACACCTTC
TRBV9	many	TRBJ2-3	TRBD2	CASSPWGGETDTQYF	TGTGCCAGCAGCCCCTGGGGGGGGGAGACAGATACGCAGTATTTT
TRBV4-1	-	TRBJ2-7	-	CASSNTPYEQYF	TGCGCCAGCAGCAATACCCCCTACGAGCAGTACTTC
TRBV7-3	-	TRBJ2-3	TRBD2	CASSPLGGGLAASTDTQYF	TGTGCCAGCAGCCCCCTCGGGGGTGGACTAGCGGCAAGCACAGATACGCAGTATTTT
TRBV28	-	TRBJ1-4	-	CASSLLGVEKLFF	TGTGCCAGCAGTTTACTGGGGGTTGAAAAACTGTTTTTT